The 14 T cell receptor beta chains presented below share a single source sample, sequenced in a study of blood T cell repertoires in COVID-19. Produced via immunoSEQ multiplex PCR; TCRdb's table is partial and in-frame only. Here the sample spans around 360,000 clones, about 90% being singletons. Sequencing used PBMCs or T cells enriched from blood (not recorded which). The source of these receptors is a woman in her twenties or thirties who had recovered from COVID-19.

The rearrangement links TRBV27 to TRBJ1-1; 11 positions match TRBD1. Trimming cost V 9 bases and J 1 base; bases outside gene matches: 4. CDR1 is MNHEY and CDR2 is SMNVEV in the germline V gene (reference sequence). The CDR3 consists of 14 residues. The DNA of the CDR3 is TGTGCCAGTGGACAGGGGGCGTGGAACACTGAAGCTTTCTTT. Translating gives CASGQGAWNTEAFF.

This clone was recorded a few times. The V gene is TRBV4-1, the J gene TRBJ2-7, with D perhaps matching TRBD1 (6 bases). Germline lookup yields CDR1 MGHRA and CDR2 YSYEKL. The CDR3 consists of 15 residues. Trimming stripped 3 bases from V and 6 bases from J, with 18 bases between. The CDR3 sequence: CASSHPQGRGSEQYF. The DNA of the CDR3 is TGCGCCAGCAGCCATCCCCAGGGGAGAGGGTCCGAGCAGTACTTC.

In its sample, this clone was seen a few times. This rearrangement joins TRBV4-1 to TRBJ2-7; 10 positions agree with TRBD1. The length of the CDR3 is 14 residues. The V gene end was trimmed by 6 bases and the J gene end by 5 bases; junction bases not matched to a gene: 7. Germline V gene data show CDR1 as MGHRA and CDR2 as YSYEKL. The CDR3 region is CASSRDRGSDEQYF. The CDR3 DNA follows: TGCGCCAGCAGTCGGGACAGGGGAAGCGACGAGCAGTACTTC.

V and J are TRBV18 and TRBJ1-6; D is uncertain. Trimming took 2 bases from V and 4 from J, leaving 6 bases between them. This CDR3 has 14 residues. Germline CDR1 is KGHSH and CDR2 is LQKENI. The CDR3 region is CASSPKQYNSPLHF. CDR3 DNA: TGTGCCAGCTCACCAAAACAGTATAATTCACCCCTCCACTTT.

This clone was detected only a few times. CDR3 protein: CASSLEDREVPYEQYF. The CDR3, as DNA: TGCGCCAGCAGCTTGGAGGACAGGGAGGTCCCCTACGAGCAGTACTTC. The genes are TRBV5-1 and TRBJ2-7; 8 positions match TRBD1. Germline V gene sequence: CDR1 SGHRS, CDR2 YFSETQ. The length of the CDR3 is 16 residues. V was clipped by 0 bases and J by 2 bases; unmatched bases: 7.

The rearrangement uses TRBV24-1 and TRBJ2-1, with 9 positions matching TRBD2. V shed 0 bases and J 8 bases; nucleotides not matched to a gene: 4. The CDR3 spans 15 residues. Germline V gene data show CDR1 as KGHDR and CDR2 as SFDVKD. Written as DNA, the CDR3 is TGTGCCACCAGTGATTTGATCGCGGGAGGGTATGAGCAGTTCTTC. This translates into CATSDLIAGGYEQFF.

The rearrangement uses TRBV27 and TRBJ2-7; maybe TRBD2 (6 bases). The ends were cut back, 4 bases at V and 0 bases at J, with 13 bases in the middle. There are 15 residues in the CDR3. CDR1 and CDR2 (germline): MNHEY, SMNVEV (reference sequence). The CDR3 nucleotides read TGTGCCAGCAGTTCCCGCAGGGAGGTCTCCTACGAGCAGTACTTC. Amino acid sequence: CASSSRREVSYEQYF.

J is TRBJ2-2 and V is TRBV7-6; D is uncertain. The V and J ends lost 1 base and 4 bases respectively, with 13 bases between them. Germline CDR1 reads SGHVS; CDR2 reads FNYEAQ. The CDR3 runs to 16 residues. CDR3 coding DNA: TGTGCCAGCAGCTTAGAGGAGCCTCCGGTCACCGGGGAGCTGTTTTTT. Protein product: CASSLEEPPVTGELFF.

The chain combines TRBV29-1 with TRBJ1-1; D is possibly TRBD1 (5 bases). The CDR3 consists of 12 residues. V was cut by 7 bases and J by 2 bases, with 11 bases left in between. The germline V gene has CDR1 SQVTM and CDR2 ANQGSEA. CDR3 in amino acids: CSAGHHNTEAFF. The CDR3 DNA follows: TGCAGCGCTGGACACCATAACACTGAAGCTTTCTTT.

The chain combines TRBV21-1 with TRBJ2-1; the D call of TRBD1 is as the table states it, not checked on the DNA. TRBV21-1 corresponds to a pseudogene. This CDR3 is built from 17 residues. The DNA of the CDR3 is TGTGCCAGAGAACCGGGACAGCAAAACCCTTATCTTAATGAGCAGTTCTTC. The encoded protein is CAREPGQQNPYLNEQFF.

The chain couples TRBV19 to TRBJ2-3; D is possibly TRBD2 (5 bases). The CDR3 length is 14 residues. The V end was cut by 3 bases, the J end by 5 bases, with 12 bases between. The germline V gene encodes CDR1 LNHDA and CDR2 SQIVND (reference sequence). The CDR3: CASSISVRGDTQYF. DNA for the CDR3: TGTGCCAGTAGTATTTCCGTACGGGGAGATACGCAGTATTTT. Full variable domain (rest looked up from reference TRBV19 and TRBJ2-3): DGGITQSPKYLFRKEGQNVTLSCEQNLNHDAMYWYRQDPGQGLRLIYYSQIVNDFQKGDIAEGYSVSREKKESFPLTVTSAQKNPTAFYLCASSISVRGDTQYFGPGTRLTVL.

The count of this clone is one. The chain employs TRBV28 and TRBJ2-1; D gene unclear. The CDR3 spans 15 residues. V was trimmed by 3 bases and J by 0 bases, leaving 9 bases between them. Per the germline V gene, CDR1 is MDHEN and CDR2 is SYDVKM. This CDR3 is CASSFGGNSYNEQFF. The CDR3, as DNA: TGTGCCAGCAGTTTTGGCGGTAACTCCTACAATGAGCAGTTCTTC. The full variable domain, in which reference TRBV28 and TRBJ2-1 provide the parts outside the CDR3, is DVKVTQSSRYLVKRTGEKVFLECVQDMDHENMFWYRQDPGLGLRLIYFSYDVKMKEKGDIPEGYSVSREKKERFSLILESASTNQTSMYLCASSFGGNSYNEQFFGPGTRLTVL.

The chain joins TRBV4-2 to TRBJ2-5; 14 nucleotides match TRBD2. CDR3 length: 17 residues. Germline values: CDR1 LGHNA, CDR2 YNFKEQ. After removal of 1 base from V and 5 bases from J, the junction contained 6 bases not matched to a gene. This CDR3 reads CASSQGGTSGSVETQYF. In nucleotides, the CDR3 is TGTGCCAGCAGCCAAGGCGGGACTAGCGGGAGTGTGGAGACCCAGTACTTC.

The chain's CDR3 is CASSHPTGGDSPLHF. CDR3 sequence (DNA): TGCGCCAGCAGCCACCCGACAGGGGGCGATTCACCCCTCCACTTT. The chain is built from TRBV4-1 and TRBJ1-6; TRBD1 matches at 10 bases. CDR1 is MGHRA and CDR2 is YSYEKL in the germline V gene. The length of the CDR3 is 15 residues. The V and J ends lost 3 bases and 8 bases, in that order; junction bases with no gene match: 4.